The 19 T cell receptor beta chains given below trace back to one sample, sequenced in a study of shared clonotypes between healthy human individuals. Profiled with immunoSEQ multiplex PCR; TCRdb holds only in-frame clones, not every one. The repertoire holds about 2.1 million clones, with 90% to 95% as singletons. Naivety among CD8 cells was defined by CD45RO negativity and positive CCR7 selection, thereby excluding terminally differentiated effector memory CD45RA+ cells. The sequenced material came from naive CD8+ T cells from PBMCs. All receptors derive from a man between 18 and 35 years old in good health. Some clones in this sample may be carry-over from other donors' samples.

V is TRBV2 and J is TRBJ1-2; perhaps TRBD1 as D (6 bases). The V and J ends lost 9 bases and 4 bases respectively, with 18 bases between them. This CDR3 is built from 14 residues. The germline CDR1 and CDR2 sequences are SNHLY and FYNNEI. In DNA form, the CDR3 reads TGTGCCAGACTAACGACAGGCGCTTCCTATGGCTACACCTTC. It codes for CARLTTGASYGYTF.

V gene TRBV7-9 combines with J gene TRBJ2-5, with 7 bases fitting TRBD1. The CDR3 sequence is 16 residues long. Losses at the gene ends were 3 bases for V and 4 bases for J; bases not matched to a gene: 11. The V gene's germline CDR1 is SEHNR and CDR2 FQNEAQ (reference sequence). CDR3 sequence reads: CASSFFLGGLGETQYF. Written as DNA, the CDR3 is TGTGCCAGCAGCTTTTTCCTAGGGGGCTTGGGAGAGACCCAGTACTTC.

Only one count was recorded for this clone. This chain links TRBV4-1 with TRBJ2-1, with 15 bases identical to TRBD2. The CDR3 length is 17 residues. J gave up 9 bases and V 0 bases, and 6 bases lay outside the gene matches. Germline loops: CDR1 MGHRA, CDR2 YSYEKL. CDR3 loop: CASSQDWTSGRGGEQFF. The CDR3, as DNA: TGCGCCAGCAGCCAAGACTGGACTAGCGGGAGGGGGGGTGAGCAGTTCTTC.

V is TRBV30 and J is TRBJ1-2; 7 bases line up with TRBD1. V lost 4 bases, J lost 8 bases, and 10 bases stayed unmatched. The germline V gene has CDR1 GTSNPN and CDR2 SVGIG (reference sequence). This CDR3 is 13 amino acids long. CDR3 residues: CAWTQGGARGYTF. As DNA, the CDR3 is TGTGCCTGGACCCAGGGGGGGGCCCGGGGCTACACCTTC.

Here the CDR3 DNA reads TGTGCCAGCAGCTCCCGATTGAACACTGAAGCTTTCTTT. This encodes CASSSRLNTEAFF. The V call is TRBV9, the J call TRBJ1-1; D is undetermined. The CDR3 has 13 amino acids. Germline CDR1 is SGDLS and CDR2 is YYNGEE. V lost 4 bases and J 0 bases, leaving 7 bases between the germline ends.

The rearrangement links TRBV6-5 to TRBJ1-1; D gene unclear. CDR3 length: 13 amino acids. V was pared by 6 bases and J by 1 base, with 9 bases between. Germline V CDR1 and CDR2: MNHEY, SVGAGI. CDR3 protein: CASSNSPNTEAFF. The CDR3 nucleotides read TGTGCCAGCAGCAACAGTCCGAACACTGAAGCTTTCTTT.

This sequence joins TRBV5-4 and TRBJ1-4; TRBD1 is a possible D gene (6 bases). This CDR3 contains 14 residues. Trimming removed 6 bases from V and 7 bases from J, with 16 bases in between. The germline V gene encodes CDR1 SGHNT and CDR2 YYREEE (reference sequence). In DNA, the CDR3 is TGTGCCAGCACCCTGGACCTAGGGGGTGAAAAACTGTTTTTT. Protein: CASTLDLGGEKLFF.

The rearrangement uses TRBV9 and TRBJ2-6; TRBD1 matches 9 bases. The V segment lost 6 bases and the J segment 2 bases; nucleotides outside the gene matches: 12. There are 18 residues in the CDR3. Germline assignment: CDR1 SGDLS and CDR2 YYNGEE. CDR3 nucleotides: TGTGCCAGCACCCTCTCCGGGACAGGGTACCCTGGGGCCAACGTCCTGACTTTC. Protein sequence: CASTLSGTGYPGANVLTF.

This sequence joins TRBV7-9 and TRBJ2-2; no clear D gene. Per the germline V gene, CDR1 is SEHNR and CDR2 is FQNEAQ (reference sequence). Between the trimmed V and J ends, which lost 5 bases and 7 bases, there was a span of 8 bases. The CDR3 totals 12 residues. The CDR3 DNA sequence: TGTGCCAGCAGCCCCGGCGACGGGGAGCTGTTTTTT. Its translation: CASSPGDGELFF. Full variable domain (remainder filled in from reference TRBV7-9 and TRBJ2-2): DTGVSQNPRHKITKRGQNVTFRCDPISEHNRLYWYRQTLGQGPEFLTYFQNEAQLEKSRLLSDRFSAERPKGSFSTLEIQRTEQGDSAMYLCASSPGDGELFFGEGSRLTVL.

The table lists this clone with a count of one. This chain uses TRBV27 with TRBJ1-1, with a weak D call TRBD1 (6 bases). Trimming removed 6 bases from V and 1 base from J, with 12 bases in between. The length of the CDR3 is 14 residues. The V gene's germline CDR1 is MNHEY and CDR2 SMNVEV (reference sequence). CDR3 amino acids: CASRFVGANTEAFF. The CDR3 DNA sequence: TGTGCCAGCAGATTTGTGGGGGCGAACACTGAAGCTTTCTTT.

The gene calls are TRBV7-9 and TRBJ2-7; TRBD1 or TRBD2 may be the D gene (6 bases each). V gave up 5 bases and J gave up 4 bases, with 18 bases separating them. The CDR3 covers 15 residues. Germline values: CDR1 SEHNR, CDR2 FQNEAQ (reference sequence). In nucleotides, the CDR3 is TGTGCCAGCAGCCCCCCCGGGGGCGAGTGGTACGAGCAGTACTTC. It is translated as CASSPPGGEWYEQYF.

CDR3 nucleotides: TGTGCCAGCAATCTAGCGGGAGGGCCCCTCGGCACAGATACGCAGTATTTT. This encodes CASNLAGGPLGTDTQYF. The chain combines TRBV7-9 with TRBJ2-3; 12 positions match TRBD2. The length of the CDR3 is 17 residues. Trimming cost V 7 bases and J 1 base; bases outside gene matches: 9. Germline V gives CDR1 SEHNR, CDR2 FQNEAQ (reference sequence).

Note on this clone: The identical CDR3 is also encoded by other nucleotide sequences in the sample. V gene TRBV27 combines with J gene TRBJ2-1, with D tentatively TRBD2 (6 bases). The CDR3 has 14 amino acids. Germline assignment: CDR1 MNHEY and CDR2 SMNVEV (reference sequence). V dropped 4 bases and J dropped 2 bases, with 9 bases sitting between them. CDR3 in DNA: TGTGCCAGCAGTTCGGGACTGGCCTACAATGAGCAGTTCTTC. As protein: CASSSGLAYNEQFF.

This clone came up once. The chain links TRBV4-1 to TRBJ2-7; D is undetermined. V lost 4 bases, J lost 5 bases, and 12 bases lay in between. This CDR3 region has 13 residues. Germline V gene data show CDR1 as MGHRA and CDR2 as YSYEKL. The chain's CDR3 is CASSPSPIHEQYF. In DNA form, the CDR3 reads TGCGCCAGCAGCCCCTCCCCCATCCACGAGCAGTACTTC.

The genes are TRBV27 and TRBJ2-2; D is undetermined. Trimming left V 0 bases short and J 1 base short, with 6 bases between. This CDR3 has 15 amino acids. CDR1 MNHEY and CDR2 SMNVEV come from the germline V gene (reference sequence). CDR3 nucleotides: TGTGCCAGCAGTTTATCGAGCGAGAACACCGGGGAGCTGTTTTTT. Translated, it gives CASSLSSENTGELFF.

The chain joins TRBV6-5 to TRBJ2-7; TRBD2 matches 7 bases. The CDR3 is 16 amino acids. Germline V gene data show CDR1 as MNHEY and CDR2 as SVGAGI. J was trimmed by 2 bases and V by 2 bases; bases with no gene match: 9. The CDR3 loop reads CASSYSLGGVTYEQYF. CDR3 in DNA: TGTGCCAGCAGTTACAGTCTGGGGGGGGTAACCTACGAGCAGTACTTC.

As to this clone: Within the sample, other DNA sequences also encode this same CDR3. CDR3 sequence: CASSLSGGSYNEQFF. CDR3 coding DNA: TGTGCCAGCAGTTTATCGGGCGGGTCCTACAATGAGCAGTTCTTC. The chain is built from TRBV27 and TRBJ2-1; TRBD2 might be the D (5 bases). Trimming cost V 0 bases and J 1 base, with 7 bases left between them. Germline CDR1 and CDR2: MNHEY and SMNVEV (reference sequence). The CDR3 consists of 15 residues.

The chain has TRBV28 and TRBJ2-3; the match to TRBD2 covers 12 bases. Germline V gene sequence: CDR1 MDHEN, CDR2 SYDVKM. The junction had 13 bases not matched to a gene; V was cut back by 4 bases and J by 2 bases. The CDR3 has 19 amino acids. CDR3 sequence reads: CASSSQNPGTSGSTDTQYF. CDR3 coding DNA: TGTGCCAGCAGTTCCCAAAACCCGGGGACTAGCGGGTCCACAGATACGCAGTATTTT.

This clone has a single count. CDR3 sequence: CASSQVPGQGIVAHGYTF. The DNA for the CDR3 is TGCGCCAGCAGCCAAGTGCCGGGACAGGGGATCGTTGCCCATGGCTACACCTTC. The rearrangement links TRBV4-3 to TRBJ1-2, with TRBD1 matching over 10 bases. CDR1 is LGHNA and CDR2 is YSLEER in the germline V gene. The CDR3 length is 18 residues. Losses at the gene ends were 1 base for V and 6 bases for J; bases not matched to a gene: 14.